One and the same sample provided the 27 T cell receptor beta chains below, sequenced in a study of tumor-infiltrating lymphocytes in localized non-small cell lung cancer (dated by TCRdb to about 2021). Library preparation was by the immunoSEQ multiplex PCR assay. The table comes from immuneACCESS by way of TCRdb, which keeps in-frame sequences with V and J called. Part of the clones is missing from these tables; in studies checked, under half for an unresolved V gene and the rest for unknown reasons. Present in this sample are 23,000 or so clones, 50% to 70% of which were seen just once. Of the sample, less than 6.5% is held by the ten largest clones. Material for sequencing was lung tumor tissue. The receptors here all came from a human donor with non-small cell lung cancer.

This chain connects TRBV11-2 to TRBJ2-1; perhaps TRBD2 as D (5 bases). V was cut by 4 bases and J by 2 bases, with 15 bases left in between. From germline, CDR1 is SGHAT and CDR2 FQNNGV. The CDR3 has 16 amino acids. The chain's CDR3 is CASSSGGEGPYNEQFF. CDR3 DNA: TGTGCCAGCAGCTCAGGCGGAGAGGGCCCCTACAATGAGCAGTTCTTC.

The rearrangement joins TRBV11-1 to TRBJ2-7, with 14 positions matching TRBD2. CDR1 SGHAT and CDR2 FQDESV come from the germline V gene (reference sequence). V shed 4 bases, J shed 3 bases, and the junction held 2 bases outside the gene matches. The CDR3 contains 15 residues. The chain's CDR3 is CASSWTSGRHYEQYF. The CDR3 DNA is TGTGCCAGCAGCTGGACTAGCGGGAGGCACTACGAGCAGTACTTC. Filled out from reference TRBV11-1 and TRBJ2-7, the complete variable domain reads EAEVAQSPRYKITEKSQAVAFWCDPISGHATLYWYRQILGQGPELLVQFQDESVVDDSQLPKDRFSAERLKGVDSTLKIQPAELGDSAMYLCASSWTSGRHYEQYFGPGTRLTVT.

The DNA of the CDR3 is TGTGCCAGCACCGAGGGGGTAGCGGACTACAATGAGCAGTTCTTC. This sequence encodes CASTEGVADYNEQFF. V usage is TRBV11-2 and J usage is TRBJ2-1; D assignment may be TRBD1 or TRBD2 (6 bases each). CDR3 length: 15 residues. CDR1 SGHAT and CDR2 FQNNGV come from the germline V gene. V lost 7 bases, J lost 3 bases, and 16 bases lay in between.

The chain uses TRBV5-8 and TRBJ1-3; D is possibly TRBD1 (6 bases). V lost 3 bases to trimming and J lost 4 bases, with 17 bases between them. The CDR3 has 16 residues. The V gene's germline CDR1 is SGHTS and CDR2 YDEGEE. CDR3 DNA sequence: TGTGCCAGCAGCTCGGACAGTACGGTATCAGGAAACACCATATATTTT. Translated: CASSSDSTVSGNTIYF. The whole variable domain, remainder taken from reference TRBV5-8 and TRBJ1-3, is EAGVTQSPTHLIKTRGQQATLRCSPISGHTSVYWYQQALGLGLQFLLWYDEGEERNRGNFPPRFSGRQFPNYSSELNVNALELEDSALYLCASSSDSTVSGNTIYFGEGSWLTVV.

The genes are TRBV2 and TRBJ1-3; D not resolved. This CDR3 has 15 amino acids. From germline, CDR1 is SNHLY and CDR2 FYNNEI. V was shortened by 1 base and J by 0 bases, with 7 bases between the two germline ends. The CDR3 is CASSEEPSSGNTIYF. CDR3 nucleotides: TGTGCCAGCAGTGAAGAACCGAGCTCTGGAAACACCATATATTTT.

This chain links TRBV5-1 with TRBJ2-2; 7 positions match TRBD2. There are 15 residues in the CDR3. The germline CDR1 and CDR2 sequences are SGHRS and YFSETQ. V was pared by 0 bases and J by 5 bases, with 4 bases of the junction left unmatched. This chain's CDR3 is CASSLEGRGTGELFF. The DNA of the CDR3 is TGCGCCAGCAGCTTGGAGGGGCGGGGGACCGGGGAGCTGTTTTTT. The whole variable domain, filled in from reference TRBV5-1 and TRBJ2-2, reads KAGVTQTPRYLIKTRGQQVTLSCSPISGHRSVSWYQQTPGQGLQFLFEYFSETQRNKGNFPGRFSGRQFSNSRSEMNVSTLELGDSALYLCASSLEGRGTGELFFGEGSRLTVL.

The rearrangement uses TRBV2 and TRBJ1-5, with 7 bases fitting TRBD1. The V segment lost 1 base and the J segment 7 bases; nucleotides outside the gene matches: 7. This CDR3 has 15 residues. CDR1 is SNHLY and CDR2 is FYNNEI in the germline V gene. The CDR3 sequence is CASSEGETGYQPQHF. CDR3 DNA: TGTGCCAGCAGTGAAGGAGAGACAGGGTACCAGCCCCAGCATTTT.

The table lists this clone with a few counts. The CDR3 DNA reads TGCGCCAGCAGTCAACAGGGCTACGAGCAGTACTTC. This gives the protein CASSQQGYEQYF. The rearrangement uses TRBV23-1 and TRBJ2-7, with a possible D match to TRBD1 (5 bases). TRBV23-1 carries the ORF label, with uncertain function. CDR3 size: 12 residues. Trimming removed 2 bases at V and 3 bases at J, with 5 bases between.

The chain links TRBV12-2 to TRBJ2-7; TRBD2 reflects the table's D call only, with no check against the DNA. TRBV12-2 is termed a pseudogene. This CDR3 comprises 18 residues. CDR3 nucleotides: TGTGCAAGTCGCATTTCAAGGGTACTAGCGGGATCCGCCTACGAGCAGTACTTC. This translates into CASRISRVLAGSAYEQYF.

This clone occurred once. The chain combines TRBV30 with TRBJ1-4; D unresolved. V dropped 7 bases and J dropped 6 bases, with 9 bases sitting between them. Germline CDR1 and CDR2: GTSNPN and SVGIG (reference sequence). CDR3 length: 11 residues. The CDR3 DNA follows: TGTGCCTTGGACGTATATGAAAAACTGTTTTTT. This sequence encodes CALDVYEKLFF.

J is TRBJ2-7 and V is TRBV11-2; D may be TRBD2 (5 bases). Germline loops: CDR1 SGHAT, CDR2 FQNNGV. Trimming took off 0 bases at V and 7 bases at J, with 16 bases between the two ends. The CDR3 runs 15 residues. The CDR3 protein is CASSLELAPGREQYF. In nucleotides, the CDR3 is TGTGCCAGCAGCTTAGAGCTAGCTCCCGGTAGAGAGCAGTACTTC.

This chain links TRBV6-6 with TRBJ1-4, with D uncertain. The CDR3 is 15 amino acids. From germline, CDR1 is MNHNY and CDR2 SVGAGI (reference sequence). Trimming left V 2 bases short and J 8 bases short, with 15 bases between. The CDR3 region is CASSYTPVMEEKLFF. CDR3 sequence (DNA): TGTGCCAGCAGTTACACCCCCGTCATGGAGGAAAAACTGTTTTTT.

The chain recombines TRBV28 with TRBJ1-1, with TRBD1 matching over 8 bases. Germline lookup yields CDR1 MDHEN and CDR2 SYDVKM. The length of the CDR3 is 19 residues. V lost 8 bases and J lost 3; bases outside the gene matches: 23. The CDR3 sequence: CASGSHPISGGGRDTEAFF. The CDR3 DNA reads as TGTGCCAGCGGTAGCCATCCCATCTCAGGGGGCGGGAGGGACACTGAAGCTTTCTTT.

This chain links TRBV2 with TRBJ1-4, with D perhaps TRBD1 (6 bases). The CDR3 sequence is 12 residues long. Trimming took off 6 bases at V and 8 bases at J, with 10 bases between the two ends. The germline gives CDR1 SNHLY, CDR2 FYNNEI. The CDR3 loop is CASRQGHEKLFF. CDR3 sequence (DNA): TGTGCCAGCAGACAGGGACACGAAAAACTGTTTTTT.

In this sample, this clone turned up once. The chain links TRBV4-1 to TRBJ1-2; D remains unclear. V shed 4 bases and J shed 7 bases, with 22 bases lying between them. Germline V gene sequence: CDR1 MGHRA, CDR2 YSYEKL. This CDR3 is built from 16 residues. The CDR3 loop reads CASSPANLASGGGYTF. CDR3 nucleotide sequence: TGCGCCAGCAGCCCCGCGAACCTCGCGAGTGGTGGTGGCTACACCTTC.

The V and J genes are TRBV5-1 and TRBJ1-1, with a tentative D call TRBD1 (6 bases). This CDR3 spans 13 amino acids. From germline, CDR1 is SGHRS and CDR2 YFSETQ. Trimming took off 4 bases at V and 5 bases at J, with 12 bases between the two ends. The CDR3 nucleotides read TGCGCCAGCAGCGCAGGGGTTTGGACTGAAGCTTTCTTT. Amino acids: CASSAGVWTEAFF.

This clone showed up just once. The chain joins TRBV5-8 to TRBJ1-1; D ambiguous. V was clipped by 0 bases and J by 1 base, with 10 bases between them. The CDR3 is made up of 15 amino acids. CDR1 and CDR2 from the germline V gene are SGHTS and YDEGEE. The CDR3 sequence: CASSLDPGRNTEAFF. The CDR3 DNA is TGTGCCAGCAGCTTGGATCCGGGGAGGAACACTGAAGCTTTCTTT. Combining the CDR3 with reference TRBV5-8 and TRBJ1-1 gives the whole variable domain EAGVTQSPTHLIKTRGQQATLRCSPISGHTSVYWYQQALGLGLQFLLWYDEGEERNRGNFPPRFSGRQFPNYSSELNVNALELEDSALYLCASSLDPGRNTEAFFGQGTRLTVV.

The chain links TRBV5-1 to TRBJ1-4; 7 nucleotides align to TRBD1. Germline CDR1 SGHRS, CDR2 YFSETQ. The CDR3 totals 15 residues. V trimming: 4 bases; J trimming: 5 bases; junction bases outside the gene matches: 8. CDR3 sequence reads: CASSQTGSENEKLFF. The DNA of the CDR3 is TGCGCCAGCAGCCAGACAGGGTCGGAGAATGAAAAACTGTTTTTT.

This sequence joins TRBV28 and TRBJ2-1; D is undetermined. V was trimmed by 6 bases and J by 0 bases, leaving 21 bases between them. The CDR3 has 18 residues. CDR1 is MDHEN and CDR2 is SYDVKM in the germline V gene. In DNA form, the CDR3 reads TGTGCCAGCAGAAAACTTTTCCGCTGGCGAAGCTCCTACAATGAGCAGTTCTTC. Translated: CASRKLFRWRSSYNEQFF. The full variable domain, with the rest looked up from reference TRBV28 and TRBJ2-1, is DVKVTQSSRYLVKRTGEKVFLECVQDMDHENMFWYRQDPGLGLRLIYFSYDVKMKEKGDIPEGYSVSREKKERFSLILESASTNQTSMYLCASRKLFRWRSSYNEQFFGPGTRLTVL.

The chain uses TRBV6-6 and TRBJ2-2; weak D call: TRBD1 (7 bases). The V gene lost 6 bases and the J gene lost 6 bases, with 20 bases spanning the gap. From germline, CDR1 is MNHNY and CDR2 SVGAGI (reference sequence). This CDR3 is 16 amino acids long. The chain's CDR3 is CASSRRETRGPGELFF. The DNA of the CDR3 is TGTGCCAGCAGCCGCAGGGAGACTAGGGGGCCCGGGGAGCTGTTTTTT.

This clone was found once. The chain links TRBV2 to TRBJ2-1; 10 bases are a match to TRBD2. V trimming: 6 bases; J trimming: 1 base; junction bases outside the gene matches: 6. The length of the CDR3 is 16 residues. Germline V gene data show CDR1 as SNHLY and CDR2 as FYNNEI. The CDR3 loop reads CASRQGLAESYNEQFF. In DNA form, the CDR3 reads TGTGCCAGCAGGCAAGGACTAGCGGAGTCCTACAATGAGCAGTTCTTC.

By its share, this clone is medium-sized. The CDR3 spells CASSLQGTDTQYF. CDR3 DNA: TGTGCCAGCAGCTTACAGGGCACAGATACGCAGTATTTT. J is TRBJ2-3 and V is TRBV7-7, with no clear D. This CDR3 spans 13 amino acids. The V gene lost 2 bases and the J gene lost 1 base, with 4 bases spanning the gap. Germline loops: CDR1 SSHAT, CDR2 FNYEAQ (reference sequence).

The J gene is TRBJ1-5, the V gene TRBV5-1, with D possibly being TRBD1 (6 bases). V was pared by 0 bases and J by 7 bases, with 14 bases between. From germline, CDR1 is SGHRS and CDR2 YFSETQ. The CDR3 is 15 amino acids. DNA of the CDR3: TGCGCCAGCAGCTTGGAGGGGGGGCTAAGACAGCCCCAGCATTTT. It yields the protein CASSLEGGLRQPQHF.

The chain is built from TRBV19 and TRBJ2-7; 8 nucleotides agree with TRBD1. The J segment lost 5 bases and the V segment lost 3 bases, leaving 9 bases of the junction unmatched. Looked up from germline, CDR1 is LNHDA and CDR2 is SQIVND (reference sequence). CDR3 size: 15 residues. Here the CDR3 DNA reads TGTGCCAGTAGTATCCCGGGGCAGGGGGCTGACGAGCAGTACTTC. Encoded protein: CASSIPGQGADEQYF.

V usage is TRBV29-1 and J usage is TRBJ2-1; D is unresolved. The CDR3 contains 11 residues. The V gene lost 3 bases and the J gene lost 7 bases, with 7 bases spanning the gap. The germline CDR1 and CDR2 sequences are SQVTM and ANQGSEA. Here the CDR3 reads CSVEAWNEQFF. The DNA for the CDR3 is TGCAGCGTTGAGGCGTGGAATGAGCAGTTCTTC.

This sequence joins TRBV6-1 and TRBJ1-5; D is uncertain. Germline CDR1 is MNHNS and CDR2 is SASEGT. The CDR3 totals 14 residues. V lost 5 bases and J 7 bases, leaving 15 bases between the germline ends. Here the CDR3 DNA reads TGTGCCAGCAGTCCGCAGCCCGACGGGCAGCCCCAGCATTTT. It translates to CASSPQPDGQPQHF.

This sequence joins TRBV19 and TRBJ2-1, with 8 bases that match TRBD1. The CDR3 runs to 15 residues. Trimming cost V 7 bases and J 9 bases; bases outside gene matches: 14. CDR1 LNHDA and CDR2 SQIVND come from the germline V gene (reference sequence). The CDR3 spells CASTPSLTGDGEQFF. The CDR3 DNA reads TGTGCCAGTACCCCCAGTCTGACAGGGGACGGTGAGCAGTTCTTC. Complete variable domain (other parts from reference TRBV19 and TRBJ2-1): DGGITQSPKYLFRKEGQNVTLSCEQNLNHDAMYWYRQDPGQGLRLIYYSQIVNDFQKGDIAEGYSVSREKKESFPLTVTSAQKNPTAFYLCASTPSLTGDGEQFFGPGTRLTVL.